This TCR beta chain was recorded in a study of OX40 agonist ivuxolimab in advanced cancers. Study results and caveats: More expanded clones were seen, on average, in CD8+ T cells than in CD4+. The study did not work out the antigen specificity of the expanded peripheral T cells.

The data were produced by immunoSEQ multiplex PCR, yet TCRdb's version contains in-frame clones alone and is incomplete. This table has roughly 61,000 clones, 88% appearing once. A note on this clone: Its matching antigen is unknown.

Germline V gene sequence: CDR1 MNHNY, CDR2 SVGAGI (reference sequence). The CDR3 length is 14 residues. With 6 bases clipped from V and 2 bases from J, the junction kept 7 bases outside the gene matches. The clonotype was recovered from an adult with an advanced solid tumor such as melanoma, head and neck, liver or kidney cancer. This sequence joins TRBV6-6 and TRBJ2-7, with 7 bases fitting TRBD1. The material sequenced was CD4+ or CD8+ T cells sorted from blood, taken in a trial of the OX40 agonist ivuxolimab. The CDR3 region has the DNA TGTGCCAGCAGACCTAGACAGGGAACCTACGAGCAGTACTTC. Translation gives CASRPRQGTYEQYF.